The 15 T cell receptor beta chains given below trace back to one sample, sequenced in a study of blood T cells in healthy people across ages. A sample-barcoded 5' primer and a J-beta primer mix were used in a second PCR of about 7 to 11 cycles. TCRdb re-called the 5' RACE reads with MiXCR, one entry per CDR3 protein. This table has just over 800,000 distinct CDR3 sequences, around 68% appearing once. The sequencing input was blood. The source of these receptors is a man aged 30-40 years in good health.

The V call is TRBV12-3 or TRBV12-4, the J call TRBJ2-7; D perhaps matches TRBD1 (6 bases). The CDR3 totals 13 residues. V lost 6 bases and J 3 bases, leaving 12 bases between the germline ends. Here the CDR3 reads CASRMRTDYEQYF. CDR3 nucleotide sequence: TGTGCCAGCAGGATGAGGACAGACTACGAGCAGTACTTC.

The V call is TRBV29-1, the J call TRBJ2-5, with TRBD2 matching 7 bases. The V segment lost 6 bases and the J segment 9 bases; nucleotides outside the gene matches: 10. This CDR3 has 12 amino acids. Germline lookup yields CDR1 SQVTM and CDR2 ANQGSEA. DNA for the CDR3: TGCAGCGTGGGCCCGGGCCGGGGGGCCCAGTACTTC. Translation: CSVGPGRGAQYF.

This clonotype was observed a handful of times. The chain joins TRBV10-3 to TRBJ2-7, with 12 bases fitting TRBD2. Per the germline V gene, CDR1 is ENHRY and CDR2 is SYGVKD. With 0 bases clipped from V and 7 bases from J, the junction kept 4 bases outside the gene matches. The CDR3 contains 15 residues. The CDR3: CAISESITSGGEQYF. CDR3 in DNA: TGTGCCATCAGTGAGTCGATAACTAGCGGGGGGGAGCAGTACTTC.

This clonotype has only a few counts. The chain joins TRBV6-2 or TRBV6-3 to TRBJ1-6; tentative D call: TRBD1 (5 bases). The CDR3 loop spans 14 amino acids. Germline-derived CDR1 and CDR2 are MNHEY and SVGEGT. Trimming cost V 4 bases and J 10 bases, with 14 bases left between them. The CDR3 reads CASSSNRGFSPLHF. CDR3 DNA: TGTGCCAGCAGTTCAAACCGGGGGTTCTCACCCCTCCACTTT.

In DNA form, the CDR3 reads TGTGCCAGCAGCCAAGATCTGAGGGGGACGGAGACCCAGTACTTC. Protein sequence: CASSQDLRGTETQYF. The chain is built from TRBV4-2 and TRBJ2-5; D is perhaps TRBD1 (6 bases). The CDR3 extends over 15 amino acids. The ends were cut back, 0 bases at V and 5 bases at J, with 13 bases in the middle. CDR1 and CDR2 from the germline V gene are LGHNA and YNFKEQ.

The chain carries TRBV10-3 and TRBJ1-6, with TRBD1 matching 8 bases. Germline CDR1 is ENHRY and CDR2 is SYGVKD. The CDR3 has 18 residues. The ends lost 0 bases at V and 9 bases at J; junction bases unmatched: 13. CDR3 nucleotide sequence: TGTGCCATCAGTGAGTCGACCAGGGGGCCCTTTTTTAGTTCACCCCTCCACTTT. This sequence encodes CAISESTRGPFFSSPLHF.

The chain employs TRBV20-1 and TRBJ2-1; no definite D call. The CDR3 totals 12 residues. V dropped 6 bases and J dropped 7 bases, with 13 bases sitting between them. CDR1 and CDR2 (germline): DFQATT, SNEGSKA (reference sequence). The CDR3 is CSAPHHRNEQFF. CDR3 bases: TGCAGTGCCCCCCATCATCGGAATGAGCAGTTCTTC.

The V call is TRBV7-2, the J call TRBJ1-1, with D unresolved. Germline CDR1 is SGHTA and CDR2 is FQGNSA. V was cut by 1 base and J by 8 bases, with 11 bases left in between. The CDR3 is made up of 13 amino acids. The CDR3 protein is CASSLEWQTEAFF. The CDR3 coding sequence is TGTGCCAGCAGCTTAGAATGGCAGACCGAAGCTTTCTTT.

This rearrangement joins TRBV25-1 to TRBJ1-1; D is ambiguous. CDR1 is MGHDK, CDR2 SYGVNS, per germline. The CDR3 consists of 11 residues. The V end lost 3 bases, the J end lost 8 bases, and 7 bases lay between the germline ends. CDR3 sequence: CASSDLGEAFF. The CDR3 nucleotides are TGTGCCAGCAGTGATCTTGGAGAAGCTTTCTTT.

V and J are TRBV7-8 and TRBJ2-2; the D gene is possibly TRBD1 (6 bases). CDR3 length: 15 residues. The V and J ends lost 2 bases and 4 bases respectively, with 11 bases between them. Per the germline V gene, CDR1 is SGHVS and CDR2 is FQNEAQ. This CDR3 is CASSLRTGITGELFF. As DNA, the CDR3 is TGTGCCAGCAGCTTACGCACAGGGATCACCGGGGAGCTGTTTTTT.

The CDR3: CASSSGTAKFYGYTF. CDR3 coding DNA: TGTGCCAGCAGCTCAGGGACAGCTAAATTCTATGGCTACACCTTC. The V call is TRBV7-2, the J call TRBJ1-2; TRBD1 agrees at 7 bases. After removal of 4 bases from V and 4 bases from J, the junction contained 9 bases not matched to a gene. Germline assignment: CDR1 SGHTA and CDR2 FQGNSA. The length of the CDR3 is 15 residues.

In its sample, this clonotype was seen once. The rearrangement links TRBV4-3 to TRBJ2-5, with D unresolved. The J call may not be correct, given that the DNA end is closer to TRBJ2-7. CDR1 is LGHNA and CDR2 is YSLEER in the germline V gene. The CDR3 has 14 amino acids. CDR3 nucleotide sequence: TGCGCCAGCAGCCTCGGAAGAAGAGGCTACGAGCAGTACTTC. This sequence encodes CASSLGRRGYEQYF.

This clonotype was detected a few times. V is TRBV28 and J is TRBJ2-1, with D possibly being TRBD1 or TRBD2 (5 bases each). Germline CDR1 reads MDHEN; CDR2 reads SYDVKM. The V and J ends lost 7 bases and 5 bases respectively, with 15 bases between them. The CDR3 runs to 14 residues. The CDR3 DNA sequence: TGTGCCAGCACAAACCCAGGGAGACACAATGAGCAGTTCTTC. This sequence encodes CASTNPGRHNEQFF. Drawing the rest from reference TRBV28 and TRBJ2-1, the complete variable domain is DVKVTQSSRYLVKRTGEKVFLECVQDMDHENMFWYRQDPGLGLRLIYFSYDVKMKEKGDIPEGYSVSREKKERFSLILESASTNQTSMYLCASTNPGRHNEQFFGPGTRLTVL.

This clonotype showed up just once. This chain links TRBV12-3 or TRBV12-4 with TRBJ2-4; a possible D gene is TRBD1 (6 bases). The J call is doubtful: the DNA matches TRBJ2-7 better. This CDR3 is 12 amino acids long. The CDR3 bases are TGTGCCAGCAGCTTTATAGGGGGCGAGCAGTACTTC. Translating gives CASSFIGGEQYF.

The J gene is TRBJ1-5, the V gene TRBV3-1; TRBD1 aligns across 8 bases. V dropped 1 base and J dropped 5; count of bases not matched to a gene: 7. In germline, CDR1 is LGHDT, CDR2 YNNKEL (reference sequence). The CDR3 contains 16 residues. CDR3 in amino acids: CASSQGQGLSDQPQHF. For the CDR3, the DNA is TGTGCCAGCAGCCAAGGACAGGGGCTAAGTGATCAGCCCCAGCATTTT.